This TCR beta chain stems from a study of PD-1 blockade in classical Hodgkin lymphoma. CDR1 is LGHNA, CDR2 YSLEER, per germline. CDR3 size: 15 residues. V shed 1 base and J shed 4 bases, with 12 bases lying between them. Overall study results and limits: Factors driving the repertoire differences, possibly disease activity or prior therapy, remain undefined. Reports described newly diagnosed patients as having lower baseline TCR diversity than healthy donors.

In regard to this clone: Its target is unknown.

Sequencing was performed with immunoSEQ multiplex PCR; in TCRdb, only in-frame clones are kept and a portion is missing. This table has 20,000 to 25,000 clones, roughly 94% appearing once. Noted time point: newly diagnosed, previously untreated cHL patient sample. Comparison PBMCs came from previously untreated, newly diagnosed classical Hodgkin lymphoma patients. Sequenced sample: peripheral blood mononuclear cells (PBMCs). This receptor was obtained from a human donor with classical Hodgkin lymphoma. V is TRBV4-3 and J is TRBJ2-3, with a tentative D call TRBD2 (5 bases). DNA of the CDR3: TGCGCCAGCAGCCAAGGAGGGTACAGCGCAGATACGCAGTATTTT. Translating it yields CASSQGGYSADTQYF.